These 16 T cell receptor beta chains came from one sample sequenced in a study of sequential checkpoint blockade in melanoma (dated by TCRdb to the late 2010s). The library was made by the immunoSEQ multiplex PCR assay. Sourced from immuneACCESS, this table was stored by TCRdb with only in-frame sequences that have V and J called. A share of the clones is absent; for the studies checked, an unresolved V gene accounts for under half, and the remainder has no known explanation. Present in this sample are 10,000 to 15,000 clones, less than 75% of which were seen just once. Under 30% of the sample is held by the ten biggest clonotypes. In light of the paper, this sample's treatment or condition label describes: randomized to nivolumab then ipilimumab (arm A) or the reverse (arm B). The specimen was CD8+ T cells sorted from blood (inferred from file names), collected from a patient given nivolumab and ipilimumab in sequence. These receptors were taken from a human donor with melanoma.

The chain recombines TRBV7-9 with TRBJ2-1, with D possibly being TRBD2 (6 bases). The CDR3 sequence is 16 residues long. CDR1 is SEHNR and CDR2 is FQNEAQ in the germline V gene (reference sequence). The V end lost 4 bases, the J end lost 0 bases, and 13 bases lay between the germline ends. CDR3 nucleotide sequence: TGTGCCAGCAGCTCCAGGACTACCTACTCCTACAATGAGCAGTTCTTC. It translates to CASSSRTTYSYNEQFF.

The table lists this clone with a count of one. The J gene is TRBJ2-2, the V gene TRBV7-6; tentative D call: TRBD2 (5 bases). V shed 1 base and J shed 8 bases, with 8 bases lying between them. CDR1 and CDR2 (germline): SGHVS, FNYEAQ. The CDR3 extends over 13 amino acids. This CDR3 is CASSLGEPGELFF. CDR3 DNA: TGTGCCAGCAGCTTAGGGGAGCCAGGGGAGCTGTTTTTT.

The CDR3 DNA sequence: TGTGCCAGCAGCCAAGGGGGCAGATACGAGCAGTACTTC. Its protein is CASSQGGRYEQYF. This chain links TRBV7-9 with TRBJ2-7, with TRBD1 matching 7 bases. Trimming took 5 bases from V and 4 from J; bases not matched to a gene: 5. The CDR3 covers 13 residues. In germline, CDR1 is SEHNR, CDR2 FQNEAQ (reference sequence). The full variable domain, its missing parts supplied by reference TRBV7-9 and TRBJ2-7, is DTGVSQNPRHKITKRGQNVTFRCDPISEHNRLYWYRQTLGQGPEFLTYFQNEAQLEKSRLLSDRFSAERPKGSFSTLEIQRTEQGDSAMYLCASSQGGRYEQYFGPGTRLTVT.

The chain has TRBV7-6 and TRBJ2-7; 8 bases are a match to TRBD2. The CDR3 contains 14 residues. The ends lost 1 base at V and 3 bases at J; junction bases unmatched: 2. Germline V gene sequence: CDR1 SGHVS, CDR2 FNYEAQ. CDR3 sequence reads: CASSLGGGNYEQYF. In DNA, the CDR3 is TGTGCCAGCAGCTTAGGCGGGGGGAACTACGAGCAGTACTTC.

The chain joins TRBV6-6 to TRBJ2-7; TRBD2 matches at 7 bases. Germline CDR1 and CDR2: MNHNY and SVGAGI (reference sequence). This CDR3 has 13 residues. With V trimmed by 6 bases and J by 0 bases, 2 bases remained unmatched. The CDR3 region has the DNA TGTGCCAGCAGCGGCGGGAGCTCCTACGAGCAGTACTTC. Its protein product is CASSGGSSYEQYF.

The chain is built from TRBV9 and TRBJ2-3; 7 nucleotides line up with TRBD2. CDR3 length: 15 amino acids. Germline assignment: CDR1 SGDLS and CDR2 YYNGEE. The V gene end was trimmed by 0 bases and the J gene end by 4 bases; junction bases not matched to a gene: 5. The CDR3 region has the DNA TGTGCCAGCAGCGTAGGGGAGGGAGGGGCAGATACGCAGTATTTT. This sequence encodes CASSVGEGGADTQYF.

The V and J genes are TRBV7-9 and TRBJ2-1; 8 bases fit TRBD1. The CDR3 has 18 residues. The junction had 14 bases not matched to a gene; V was cut back by 5 bases and J by 2 bases. Germline V gene data show CDR1 as SEHNR and CDR2 as FQNEAQ (reference sequence). CDR3 nucleotide sequence: TGTGCCAGCAGCCCCCCGGTAGTGGGACAGGAGGCCTACAATGAGCAGTTCTTC. Translation: CASSPPVVGQEAYNEQFF.

V usage is TRBV6-6 and J usage is TRBJ2-1; TRBD2 might be the D (6 bases). The V end was cut by 6 bases, the J end by 4 bases, with 19 bases between. This CDR3 contains 16 residues. Germline V gene lookup returns CDR1 MNHNY and CDR2 SVGAGI (reference sequence). This chain's CDR3 is CASSQNGEAPYNEQFF. CDR3 bases: TGTGCCAGCAGCCAAAACGGGGAGGCGCCTTACAATGAGCAGTTCTTC.

V is TRBV27 and J is TRBJ1-6; 7 bases are a match to TRBD1. V lost 4 bases to trimming and J lost 9 bases; unmatched junction nucleotides: 9. The CDR3 has 15 amino acids. The germline V gene encodes CDR1 MNHEY and CDR2 SMNVEV (reference sequence). In nucleotides, the CDR3 is TGTGCCAGCAGTTCCCTAGGGGGCAGCGGTTCACCCCTCCACTTT. It translates to CASSSLGGSGSPLHF.

The chain employs TRBV10-3 and TRBJ2-1; D not resolved. Trimming cost V 4 bases and J 2 bases, with 15 bases left between them. Germline CDR1 and CDR2: ENHRY and SYGVKD. The CDR3 contains 16 residues. DNA for the CDR3: TGTGCCATCAGTGGGGTCGACTCGCGCACCTACAATGAGCAGTTCTTC. Translated, it gives CAISGVDSRTYNEQFF.

This clone was recorded a few times. The genes are TRBV27 and TRBJ2-1; maybe TRBD1 (6 bases). V was trimmed by 5 bases and J by 3 bases, leaving 14 bases between them. This CDR3 contains 15 residues. Germline CDR1 is MNHEY and CDR2 is SMNVEV (reference sequence). The CDR3 loop is CASSPTGPDYNEQFF. DNA for the CDR3: TGTGCCAGCAGTCCCACAGGGCCAGACTACAATGAGCAGTTCTTC.

V gene TRBV19 combines with J gene TRBJ2-7; 7 positions agree with TRBD1. The V gene's germline CDR1 is LNHDA and CDR2 SQIVND (reference sequence). V lost 5 bases and J lost 5; bases outside the gene matches: 9. The CDR3 length is 14 residues. CDR3 amino acids: CASSPRTGAHEQYF. The CDR3, as DNA: TGTGCCAGTAGTCCAAGGACAGGAGCACACGAGCAGTACTTC.

V is TRBV10-1 and J is TRBJ2-1; 9 nucleotides line up with TRBD2. With V trimmed by 6 bases and J by 9 bases, 6 bases remained unmatched. The germline V gene has CDR1 WNHNN and CDR2 SYGVQD (reference sequence). This CDR3 has 13 amino acids. In DNA form, the CDR3 reads TGCGCCAGCAGCTTCGGGACTAGCACTGAGCAGTTCTTC. Translating it yields CASSFGTSTEQFF.

The chain uses TRBV7-9 and TRBJ1-2; D not resolved. The V gene's germline CDR1 is SEHNR and CDR2 FQNEAQ (reference sequence). V was cut by 5 bases and J by 7 bases, with 11 bases left in between. CDR3 length equals 12 residues. The CDR3 sequence: CASSLGRSGYTF. The CDR3 DNA reads TGTGCCAGCAGCCTAGGGCGGAGTGGCTACACCTTC.

The V call is TRBV4-1, the J call TRBJ2-7, with TRBD2 matching over 9 bases. CDR1 is MGHRA, CDR2 YSYEKL, per germline. The junction had 3 bases not matched to a gene; V was cut back by 1 base and J by 2 bases. This CDR3 contains 15 residues. CDR3 bases: TGCGCCAGCAGCCAAGGTAGCGGGAGTACCTACGAGCAGTACTTC. Protein: CASSQGSGSTYEQYF.

The V gene is TRBV4-1, the J gene TRBJ2-7; D might be TRBD1 (5 bases). V was trimmed by 0 bases and J by 3 bases, leaving 12 bases between them. Germline loops: CDR1 MGHRA, CDR2 YSYEKL. The CDR3 spans 15 residues. The CDR3 DNA reads TGCGCCAGCAGCCAAGAACCAGGGCCACACTACGAGCAGTACTTC. Protein product: CASSQEPGPHYEQYF.